This TCR beta chain stems from a study of control samples from healthy donors and cancer patients (TCRdb year 2020). Note on this clone: What antigen it recognizes has not been identified. Base quality data are lacking; no much larger clone is found one base away.

Library generation was performed with the immunoSEQ multiplex PCR assay. TCRdb obtained this table from immuneACCESS and retained in-frame rearrangements with V and J assigned. These tables miss some clones; where compared with another copy, unresolved V genes account for less than half of the shortfall, and the remainder is unexplained. This sample comprises roughly 55,000 clones, roughly 95% of them detected only once. The ten biggest clones cover about 1% of the sample. Sequencing input: blood. The receptor's source is a young woman in good health.

The DNA is TGTGCCAGCAGTTTAGTAGATACGCAGTATTTT. It encodes CASSLVDTQYF. The chain joins TRBV12-3 or TRBV12-4 to TRBJ2-3; the D gene is not confidently resolved. The V and J ends are trimmed by 1 base and 5 bases, leaving 1 base between them. The CDR3 has 11 amino acids, counting the end cysteine and phenylalanine. Of all the DNA, just the CDR3 is kept, 33 bases in frame from base 1.